The 9 T cell receptor beta chains presented below share a single source sample, sequenced in a study of Ad26.COV2.S vaccination and SARS-CoV-2 variants. Clones were read by immunoSEQ multiplex PCR, and TCRdb kept only the in-frame ones, dropping some. The sample contains around 300,000 clones, approximately 86% of which appear only once. Treatment specified: 19 received Ad26.COV2.S at low or high dose, single or two shots; 5 received placebo; per-sample allocation not given. After the first vaccine or placebo injection, samples were drawn on day 63. The material sequenced was peripheral blood, taken in a trial of Ad26.COV2.S vaccine versus placebo. These receptor sequences come from a person between 18 and 60 years old who received the Ad26.COV2.S COVID-19 vaccine or a placebo.

This sequence joins TRBV7-9 and TRBJ1-2; maybe TRBD1 (6 bases). The CDR3 consists of 15 residues. Trimming shortened V by 1 base and J by 4 bases, and 13 bases separated the two germline ends. Germline V gives CDR1 SEHNR, CDR2 FQNEAQ (reference sequence). The DNA of the CDR3 is TGTGCCAGCAGCTTAGACCTATCCAGGGGCTATGGCTACACCTTC. Encoded protein: CASSLDLSRGYGYTF.

This clone occurred once. The V and J genes are TRBV25-1 and TRBJ2-1, with D unresolved. The germline V gene has CDR1 MGHDK and CDR2 SYGVNS. The CDR3 loop spans 11 amino acids. V lost 5 bases, J lost 6 bases, and 5 bases lay in between. In nucleotides, the CDR3 is TGTGCCAGCAGTCTTCTCAATGAGCAGTTCTTC. It is translated as CASSLLNEQFF. Filled out from reference TRBV25-1 and TRBJ2-1, the complete variable domain reads EADIYQTPRYLVIGTGKKITLECSQTMGHDKMYWYQQDPGMELHLIHYSYGVNSTEKGDLSSESTVSRIRTEHFPLTLESARPSHTSQYLCASSLLNEQFFGPGTRLTVL.

This clone appeared many times. This chain connects TRBV7-9 to TRBJ2-7; TRBD2 aligns across 10 bases. Trimming removed 5 bases from V and 5 bases from J; junction bases left unmatched: 9. The CDR3 runs to 15 residues. From germline, CDR1 is SEHNR and CDR2 FQNEAQ (reference sequence). The CDR3 reads CASSQRAGGRDEQYF. The CDR3, as DNA: TGTGCCAGCAGCCAGCGAGCGGGAGGGCGGGACGAGCAGTACTTC.

This clone appeared a single time. This chain joins TRBV19 and TRBJ2-3; 7 bases align to TRBD2. The CDR3 consists of 16 residues. Per germline, CDR1 LNHDA and CDR2 SQIVND (reference sequence). The J segment lost 3 bases and the V segment lost 1 base, leaving 7 bases of the junction unmatched. Here the CDR3 DNA reads TGTGCCAGTAGTATAGTGGGCGGGAGAAATACAGATACGCAGTATTTT. Translation gives CASSIVGGRNTDTQYF.

The gene calls are TRBV2 and TRBJ1-5; D may be TRBD1 (5 bases). The length of the CDR3 is 16 residues. Germline-derived CDR1 and CDR2 are SNHLY and FYNNEI. The V end lost 3 bases, the J end lost 1 base, and 13 bases lay between the germline ends. This chain's CDR3 is CASSDRSGLSNQPQHF. CDR3 DNA: TGTGCCAGCAGTGACAGGTCAGGGCTAAGCAATCAGCCCCAGCATTTT.

Note on this clone: Other nucleotide sequences in the sample specify the same CDR3. CDR3 sequence: CASSQGTGGGYTF. In nucleotides, the CDR3 is TGTGCCAGCAGCCAAGGTACGGGAGGTGGCTACACCTTC. The chain has TRBV3-1 (or the pseudogene TRBV3-2) and TRBJ1-2; no definite D call. Trimming took off 1 base at V and 7 bases at J, with 10 bases between the two ends. CDR1 LGHDT and CDR2 YNNKEL come from the germline V gene (reference sequence). CDR3 length equals 13 residues.

The chain links TRBV9 to TRBJ1-4; D is undetermined. The germline CDR1 and CDR2 sequences are SGDLS and YYNGEE. This CDR3 region has 12 residues. V was clipped by 4 bases and J by 8 bases, with 9 bases between them. The CDR3 here is CASSRVGEKLFF. CDR3 bases: TGTGCCAGCAGCAGGGTCGGGGAAAAACTGTTTTTT. Full variable domain (remainder filled in from reference TRBV9 and TRBJ1-4): DSGVTQTPKHLITATGQRVTLRCSPRSGDLSVYWYQQSLDQGLQFLIQYYNGEERAKGNILERFSAQQFPDLHSELNLSSLELGDSALYFCASSRVGEKLFFGSGTQLSVL.

V and J are TRBV28 and TRBJ1-3; no firm D call. CDR1 and CDR2 (germline): MDHEN, SYDVKM. Trimming removed 1 base from V and 2 bases from J, with 6 bases in between. The CDR3 covers 14 residues. The CDR3 is CASSLFRAGNTIYF. The DNA for the CDR3 is TGTGCCAGCAGTTTATTCCGGGCTGGAAACACCATATATTTT.

This clone was detected once. The chain couples TRBV23-1 to TRBJ2-7, with TRBD1 matching 7 bases. TRBV23-1 is placed among ORFs of uncertain function. With V trimmed by 9 bases and J by 2 bases, 13 bases remained unmatched. This CDR3 has 15 amino acids. The CDR3 DNA follows: TGCGCCAGGGACTGGCCCCGGGGACAGACCTACGAGCAGTACTTC. It encodes CARDWPRGQTYEQYF.